The next 13 T cell receptor beta chains were all read from a single sample in a study of blood T cell repertoires in COVID-19. The assay was immunoSEQ multiplex PCR, and TCRdb's table has in-frame clones only and misses some. The repertoire holds approximately 210,000 clones, with under 90% as singletons. Material: PBMCs or T cells enriched from blood (not recorded which). The receptors stem from a woman aged 45-60 years with acute COVID-19.

This clone has a single count. The chain combines TRBV6-2 or TRBV6-3 with TRBJ1-5; TRBD1 might be the D (6 bases). The CDR3 loop spans 13 amino acids. The ends were cut back, 5 bases at V and 4 bases at J, with 9 bases in the middle. The germline V gene encodes CDR1 MNHEY and CDR2 SVGEGT. The CDR3 DNA sequence: TGTGCCAGCAGTCCCACAGGGAATCAGCCCCAGCATTTT. Translated, it gives CASSPTGNQPQHF.

V is TRBV6-6 and J is TRBJ1-2; 9 positions agree with TRBD1. J lost 2 bases, V lost 7 bases, and 5 bases had no gene match. The germline CDR1 and CDR2 sequences are MNHNY and SVGAGI (reference sequence). CDR3 length: 14 amino acids. For the CDR3, the DNA is TGTGCCAGCACCCAGGGACAGGGAAACTATGGCTACACCTTC. This sequence encodes CASTQGQGNYGYTF.

Of note for this clone: This sample also contains other DNA sequences that code for the same CDR3. This chain connects TRBV28 to TRBJ1-2; TRBD1 aligns across 7 bases. CDR1 is MDHEN and CDR2 is SYDVKM in the germline V gene. V lost 2 bases, J lost 3 bases, and 0 bases stayed unmatched. The CDR3 has 13 amino acids. The CDR3 reads CASSLDRDYGYTF. The CDR3 region has the DNA TGTGCCAGCAGTTTAGACAGGGACTATGGCTACACCTTC.

The CDR3 sequence: CSASIAEQYF. The CDR3 nucleotides read TGCAGTGCTAGTATCGCGGAGCAGTACTTC. This sequence joins TRBV20-1 and TRBJ2-7, with unresolved D. Trimming pared 3 bases from V and 7 bases from J, leaving 7 bases between. The CDR3 is 10 amino acids. The germline CDR1 and CDR2 sequences are DFQATT and SNEGSKA (reference sequence).

V is TRBV3-1 (or the pseudogene TRBV3-2) and J is TRBJ2-1; 12 nucleotides match TRBD2. The CDR3 has 19 amino acids. Germline V lookup: CDR1 LGHDT, CDR2 YNNKEL (reference sequence). With 7 bases clipped from V and 7 bases from J, the junction kept 20 bases outside the gene matches. The CDR3 sequence: CASTPVPSGGAGRINEQFF. The CDR3 DNA is TGTGCCAGCACCCCAGTCCCTAGCGGGGGGGCGGGGCGCATAAATGAGCAGTTCTTC.

Comment on this clone: One end of the junction does not line up with germline, which may come from a read error. DNA of the CDR3: TGCGCCAGCAGCTTGGGAATATCGCGGAACGCCGGGGAGCTGTTTTTT. This codes for CASSLGISRNAGELFF. The chain combines TRBV5-1 with TRBJ2-2, with no clear D. The CDR3 is 16 residues long. Germline lookup yields CDR1 SGHRS and CDR2 YFSETQ.

The rearrangement joins TRBV4-3 to TRBJ1-5; D is ambiguous. Germline V lookup: CDR1 LGHNA, CDR2 YSLEER. The CDR3 is made up of 15 amino acids. V lost 1 base, J lost 0 bases, and 7 bases lay in between. The CDR3 loop is CASSQALYSNQPQHF. The DNA of the CDR3 is TGCGCCAGCAGCCAAGCGCTCTATAGCAATCAGCCCCAGCATTTT.

The rearrangement links TRBV7-2 to TRBJ2-1, with TRBD2 matching 8 bases. The CDR3 sequence is 15 residues long. Germline V gene sequence: CDR1 SGHTA, CDR2 FQGNSA. V lost 5 bases to trimming and J lost 7 bases; unmatched junction nucleotides: 10. As DNA, the CDR3 is TGTGCCAGCAGCCCTGGTCTAGCGGGTTCAAATGAGCAGTTCTTC. Protein product: CASSPGLAGSNEQFF.

The J gene is TRBJ2-4, the V gene TRBV29-1; a possible D gene is TRBD2 (5 bases). Germline V lookup: CDR1 SQVTM, CDR2 ANQGSEA. Trimming removed 7 bases at V and 0 bases at J, with 10 bases between. The CDR3 runs 13 residues. The CDR3 coding sequence is TGCAGCGGGACTTCACTAGCCAAAAACATTCAGTACTTC. Translated, it gives CSGTSLAKNIQYF.

This clone showed up just a few times. This chain links TRBV3-1 (or the pseudogene TRBV3-2) with TRBJ2-7, with 11 bases identical to TRBD2. This CDR3 is built from 14 residues. Trimming removed 5 bases from V and 4 bases from J; junction bases left unmatched: 4. CDR1 LGHDT and CDR2 YNNKEL come from the germline V gene (reference sequence). CDR3 DNA sequence: TGTGCCAGCAGCTTAGCGGGGGGGAATTACGAGCAGTACTTC. It codes for CASSLAGGNYEQYF.

The genes are TRBV19 and TRBJ1-5; 8 bases are shared with TRBD1. V was pared by 5 bases and J by 4 bases, with 10 bases of the junction left unmatched. Germline CDR1 and CDR2: LNHDA and SQIVND (reference sequence). The CDR3 is 16 amino acids. The CDR3 region is CASSAWTQGANQPQHF. The CDR3 coding sequence is TGTGCCAGTAGTGCCTGGACTCAGGGGGCGAATCAGCCCCAGCATTTT.

The chain carries TRBV18 and TRBJ1-1; TRBD1 agrees at 8 bases. Trimming took 2 bases from V and 3 from J; bases not matched to a gene: 5. The CDR3 is made up of 15 amino acids. Germline V gene lookup returns CDR1 KGHSH and CDR2 LQKENI. The CDR3 nucleotides read TGTGCCAGCTCACCAGTGACAGGGGCGGACACTGAAGCTTTCTTT. It codes for CASSPVTGADTEAFF. The whole variable domain, filled in from reference TRBV18 and TRBJ1-1, reads NAGVMQNPRHLVRRRGQEARLRCSPMKGHSHVYWYRQLPEEGLKFMVYLQKENIIDESGMPKERFSAEFPKEGPSILRIQQVVRGDSAAYFCASSPVTGADTEAFFGQGTRLTVV.

The rearrangement links TRBV5-5 to TRBJ2-2; D may be TRBD2 (5 bases). CDR3 length equals 14 residues. V lost 2 bases and J 6 bases, leaving 11 bases between the germline ends. Germline-derived CDR1 and CDR2 are SGHKS and YYEKEE (reference sequence). The CDR3 DNA reads TGTGCCAGCAGCTTTTCCGCCGGGGCCGGGGAGCTGTTTTTT. The encoded protein is CASSFSAGAGELFF.